This TCR beta chain originates from a study of cytomegalovirus exposure and HLA in healthy donors. The PCR used 60 Vbeta and 13 Jbeta primers. Libraries were prepared by immunoSEQ multiplex PCR; TCRdb keeps only in-frame clonotypes and omits some of them. This table lists 200,000 or so clones. This CDR3 has 13 residues. Deletions cut 3 bases from V and 5 bases from J, with 10 bases between. Germline V gene sequence: CDR1 MDHEN, CDR2 SYDVKM. V is TRBV28 and J is TRBJ1-1, with D uncertain. Sequenced input: PBMCs. The receptor comes from a boy aged 5 to 17 in good health and CMV-seronegative. CDR3 coding DNA: TGTGCCAGCAGTTTCCCTGGTCGGACTGAAGCTTTCTTT. Amino acids: CASSFPGRTEAFF.